The 6 T cell receptor beta chains listed next were all sequenced from one sample in a study of read filtering for tumor transcriptome and immune sequencing. From approximately 430 ng of RNA, a library with molecular barcoded alpha/delta and beta/gamma adaptors was made. TCRdb passed the reads through MiXCR, listing each CDR3 protein once. The table includes tens of thousands of distinct CDR3 sequences, roughly 19% detected once. Material for sequencing was a population of CD138-negative cells sorted from bone marrow. These receptors all come from a donor at least 40 years old with multiple myeloma.

The chain combines TRBV28 with TRBJ2-1; D may be TRBD1 (5 bases). The CDR3 consists of 14 residues. V was cut by 6 bases and J by 4 bases, with 13 bases left in between. Germline V gives CDR1 MDHEN, CDR2 SYDVKM. The CDR3 spells CASRRQGYYNEQFF. The CDR3 bases are TGTGCCAGCAGGAGGCAGGGCTATTACAATGAGCAGTTCTTC.

About this clonotype: Germline is not matched at one junction end, which may reflect a read error. V and J are TRBV5-5 and TRBJ2-3; 9 bases align to TRBD2. The germline gives CDR1 SGHKS, CDR2 YYEKEE (reference sequence). The CDR3 has 16 residues. CDR3 protein: CASSSLAGGSTDTRCF. In DNA, the CDR3 is TGTGCCAGCAGCTCCCTCGCGGGGGGGAGCACAGATACGCGGTGTTTT.

There are many counts of this clonotype. V usage is TRBV7-2 and J usage is TRBJ2-1; D is unresolved. CDR1 is SGHTA and CDR2 is FQGNSA in the germline V gene. V was clipped by 5 bases and J by 1 base, with 6 bases between them. The CDR3 runs to 13 residues. CDR3 in DNA: TGTGCCAGCAGCCTGGGATCCTACAATGAGCAGTTCTTC. It yields the protein CASSLGSYNEQFF. Full variable domain (missing parts from reference TRBV7-2 and TRBJ2-1): GAGVSQSPSNKVTEKGKDVELRCDPISGHTALYWYRQSLGQGLEFLIYFQGNSAPDKSGLPSDRFSAERTGGSVSTLTIQRTQQEDSAVYLCASSLGSYNEQFFGPGTRLTVL.

This clonotype was counted at least ten times. The chain has TRBV7-2 and TRBJ1-4; the match to TRBD1 covers 9 bases. The germline gives CDR1 SGHTA, CDR2 FQGNSA. This CDR3 spans 15 amino acids. The V and J ends lost 5 bases and 8 bases, in that order; junction bases with no gene match: 9. The CDR3: CASSAAPGTGEKLFF. DNA for the CDR3: TGTGCCAGCAGCGCAGCCCCCGGGACAGGGGAAAAACTGTTTTTT. Supplemented by reference TRBV7-2 and TRBJ1-4, the full variable domain reads GAGVSQSPSNKVTEKGKDVELRCDPISGHTALYWYRQSLGQGLEFLIYFQGNSAPDKSGLPSDRFSAERTGGSVSTLTIQRTQQEDSAVYLCASSAAPGTGEKLFFGSGTQLSVL.

This clonotype was detected a few times. This could be a read error, since a much larger clone is one nucleotide away. V usage is TRBV29-1 and J usage is TRBJ2-3; possibly TRBD1 or TRBD2 for D (5 bases each). V was shortened by 8 bases and J by 4 bases, with 25 bases between the two germline ends. The germline CDR1 and CDR2 sequences are SQVTM and ANQGSEA. This CDR3 has 16 residues. CDR3 nucleotides: TGCAGCACAAGTGGAGGCCAGGGTGGGAGCGCAGATACGCAGTATTTT. Protein: CSTSGGQGGSADTQYF.

This clonotype was counted many times. The rearrangement links TRBV29-1 to TRBJ2-1; 7 bases line up with TRBD1. Germline V gene data show CDR1 as SQVTM and CDR2 as ANQGSEA. The CDR3 consists of 13 residues. The V and J ends lost 7 bases and 4 bases, in that order; junction bases with no gene match: 7. CDR3 residues: CSARQGWYNEQFF. The CDR3 nucleotides are TGCAGCGCAAGACAGGGCTGGTACAATGAGCAGTTCTTC.